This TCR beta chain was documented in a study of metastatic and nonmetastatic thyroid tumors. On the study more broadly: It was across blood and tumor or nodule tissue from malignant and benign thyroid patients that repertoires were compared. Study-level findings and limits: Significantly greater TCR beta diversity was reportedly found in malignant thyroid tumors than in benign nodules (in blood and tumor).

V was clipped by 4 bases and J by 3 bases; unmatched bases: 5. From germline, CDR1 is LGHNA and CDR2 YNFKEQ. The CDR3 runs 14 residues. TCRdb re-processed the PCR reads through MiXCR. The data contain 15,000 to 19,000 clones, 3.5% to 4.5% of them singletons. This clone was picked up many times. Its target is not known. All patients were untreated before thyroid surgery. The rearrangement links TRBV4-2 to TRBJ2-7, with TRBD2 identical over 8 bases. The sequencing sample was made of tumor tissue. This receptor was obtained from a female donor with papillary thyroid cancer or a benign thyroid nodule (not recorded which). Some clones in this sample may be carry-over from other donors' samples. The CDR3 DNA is TGTGCCAGCAGCCTCTTTAGCGGGAACTACGAGCAGTACTTC. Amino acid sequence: CASSLFSGNYEQYF.